This TCR beta chain was sequenced for a study of T cell clonality in common variable immunodeficiency. Germline lookup yields CDR1 SEHNR and CDR2 FQNEAQ (reference sequence). The CDR3 length is 14 residues. Losses at the gene ends were 5 bases for V and 6 bases for J; bases not matched to a gene: 4. This clone appeared many times. The read finishes 3 residues shy of the CDR3 end, and the germline J gene is used to complete it. Clones were sequenced by immunoSEQ multiplex PCR, and TCRdb holds only the in-frame ones, with some missing. The repertoire consists of tens of thousands of clones, none detected only once.

The sequencing sample was made of peripheral blood mononuclear cells. The V and J genes are TRBV7-9 and TRBJ2-2, with 9 bases identical to TRBD1. The source is a person aged 18 to 75 in good health. The CDR3 spells CASSPRTGAGELFF. Partial CDR3 DNA: TGTGCCAGCAGCCCTAGGACAGGGGCCGGGGAG.